This TCR beta chain is drawn from a study of blood T cell repertoires in COVID-19. Study as a whole: COVID-19 samples from acute and convalescent phases originated in the United States, Italy and Spain. T cells, B-cell-depleted T cells, or PBMCs supplied cDNA or gDNA.

Per the original data handling: Estimation of nucleated cell counts relied on the amplification of reference gene primers. Clones were read by immunoSEQ multiplex PCR, and TCRdb kept only the in-frame ones, dropping some. V, J and clone size derive from that table, while D and trimming were established from the DNA sequence. The repertoire holds roughly 120,000 clones, with 60% to 85% as singletons. The sequence was collected from a man aged 65-85 years with acute or convalescent COVID-19. Input material: peripheral blood.

CDR3 nucleotide sequence: TGTGCCAGCAGCTTGTACACTAGCGGGGGGGCGGATACGCAGTATTTT. Translating it yields CASSLYTSGGADTQYF. The J gene is TRBJ2-3, the V gene TRBV9, with TRBD2 matching 13 bases. After removal of 4 bases from V and 6 bases from J, the junction contained 8 bases not matched to a gene. Germline values: CDR1 SGDLS, CDR2 YYNGEE. This CDR3 is built from 16 residues.